This entry lists 2 T cell receptor beta chains sequenced from one sample in a study of T-cell reconstitution after alpha-beta-depleted transplantation in children. The authors prepared the TCRbeta library with unique molecular identifiers. Via MiXCR, TCRdb re-called the PCR reads, giving one row per CDR3 protein. Among 450,000 to 600,000 distinct CDR3 sequences listed, 15% to 20% were seen once. Source: PBMCs from the stem cell graft donor, taken from the stem cell graft. These receptors were obtained from a human donor who donated a stem cell graft to a child with acute lymphoblastic leukemia.

The table lists this clonotype with a few counts. The chain joins TRBV5-1 to TRBJ2-7; TRBD2 is a possible D gene (6 bases). V lost 3 bases to trimming and J lost 6 bases, with 22 bases between them. Germline lookup yields CDR1 SGHRS and CDR2 YFSETQ. This CDR3 is built from 16 residues. This CDR3 reads CASSSPTDGTSSEQYF. CDR3 bases: TGCGCCAGCAGCTCGCCCACGGACGGTACTAGCTCCGAGCAGTACTTC.

In this sample, this clonotype turned up a few times. This chain joins TRBV5-1 and TRBJ2-3; D possibly corresponds to TRBD2 (5 bases). V dropped 1 base and J dropped 2 bases, with 11 bases sitting between them. Germline V gene lookup returns CDR1 SGHRS and CDR2 YFSETQ. The CDR3 runs 15 residues. The CDR3 bases are TGCGCCAGCAGCTTGAGGACGGGGATCACAGATACGCAGTATTTT. Translating it yields CASSLRTGITDTQYF. The whole variable domain, remainder taken from reference TRBV5-1 and TRBJ2-3, is KAGVTQTPRYLIKTRGQQVTLSCSPISGHRSVSWYQQTPGQGLQFLFEYFSETQRNKGNFPGRFSGRQFSNSRSEMNVSTLELGDSALYLCASSLRTGITDTQYFGPGTRLTVL.